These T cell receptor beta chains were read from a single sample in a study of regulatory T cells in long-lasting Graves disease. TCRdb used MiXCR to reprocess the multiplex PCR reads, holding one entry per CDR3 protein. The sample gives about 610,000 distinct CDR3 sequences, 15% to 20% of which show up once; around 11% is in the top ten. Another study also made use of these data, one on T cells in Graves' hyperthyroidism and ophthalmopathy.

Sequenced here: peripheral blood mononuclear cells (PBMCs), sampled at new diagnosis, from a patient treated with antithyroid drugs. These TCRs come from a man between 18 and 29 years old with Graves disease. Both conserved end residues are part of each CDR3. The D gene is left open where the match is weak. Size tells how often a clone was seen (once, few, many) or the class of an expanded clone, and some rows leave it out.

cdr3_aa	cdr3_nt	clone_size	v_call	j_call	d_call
CASSEKRDTQYF	TGTGCCAGCAGCGAAAAGCGGGATACGCAGTATTTT	many	TRBV2	TRBJ2-3	NA
CASSLIGDPKTTF	TGTGCCAGCAGCCTCATCGGGGACCCAAAAACAACCTTC	few	TRBV11-2	TRBJ2-7	NA
CATSDDRGPGTEAFF	TGTGCCACCAGTGACGACAGGGGGCCGGGCACTGAAGCTTTCTTT	NA	TRBV24-1	TRBJ1-1	TRBD1
CASERFEGSTEAFF	TGTGCCAGCGAAAGATTCGAGGGATCCACTGAAGCTTTCTTT	NA	TRBV27	TRBJ1-1	NA
CASTSDWPLDEQYF	TGTGCCAGCACCTCGGACTGGCCCCTCGACGAGCAGTACTTC	many	TRBV12-3/TRBV12-4	TRBJ2-7	NA
CASSPRTAAPLHF	TGTGCCAGCAGCCCCAGGACGGCCGCACCCCTCCACTTT	many	TRBV11-2	TRBJ1-6	NA
CASPVFTGANVLTF	TGTGCCAGCCCTGTTTTCACTGGGGCCAACGTCCTGACTTTC	NA	TRBV6-1	TRBJ2-6	NA
CASSTFGQVSLNTEAFF	TGTGCCAGCAGCACGTTCGGACAGGTCTCCTTGAACACTGAAGCTTTCTTT	few	TRBV5-8	TRBJ1-1	TRBD1
CASSPAGGWDEQYF	TGTGCCAGCAGCCCGGCCGGGGGGTGGGACGAGCAGTACTTC	NA	TRBV11-2	TRBJ2-7	TRBD2
CASSQTSGTSDYGYTF	TGCGCCAGCAGCCAAACATCCGGGACCTCAGACTATGGCTACACCTTC	few	TRBV4-1	TRBJ1-2	NA
CASSLTSGVFETQYF	TGTGCCAGCAGTTTAACTAGCGGGGTGTTTGAGACCCAGTACTTC	many	TRBV27	TRBJ2-5	TRBD2
CASGDDLSYEQHF	TGTGCCAGCGGGGACGACCTCTCCTACGAGCAGCACTTC	NA	TRBV27	TRBJ2-7	NA
CAWSGTSGKSSYNEQFF	TGTGCCTGGAGCGGGACTAGCGGGAAGAGCTCCTACAATGAGCAGTTCTTC	NA	TRBV30	TRBJ2-1	TRBD2
CAWTRTEGQLGPLHF	TGTGCCTGGACCCGTACGGAAGGACAATTAGGACCCCTCCACTTT	many	TRBV30	TRBJ1-6	NA
CASSLLAGEGYEQYF	TGCGCCAGCAGCCTTCTAGCGGGAGAGGGATACGAGCAGTACTTC	once	TRBV4-1	TRBJ2-7	TRBD2
CASSRGGGPGPEQYF	TGTGCCAGCAGCCGAGGAGGGGGACCGGGACCCGAGCAGTACTTC	NA	TRBV3-1	TRBJ2-7	NA
CASSSRASQGMNYGYTF	TGTGCCAGCAGTTCACGAGCTTCACAGGGGATGAACTATGGCTACACCTTC	few	TRBV28	TRBJ1-2	TRBD1
CASRRGGLNYEQYF	TGTGCCAGCAGAAGGGGGGGACTAAACTACGAGCAGTACTTC	few	TRBV6-4	TRBJ2-7	NA
CASSSLAGAGTDTQYF	TGTGCCAGCAGTTCCCTAGCGGGAGCGGGCACAGATACGCAGTATTTT	many	TRBV6-2/TRBV6-3	TRBJ2-3	TRBD2
CASNFNEQYF	TGTGCCAGCAATTTCAACGAGCAGTACTTC	many	TRBV6-1	TRBJ2-7	NA
CAISQRDRDTEAFF	TGTGCCATCAGTCAGAGGGACAGGGACACTGAAGCTTTCTTT	NA	TRBV10-3	TRBJ1-1	TRBD1
CASSRRSDGGNTDTQYF	TGTGCCAGCAGCCGTAGGAGTGACGGCGGAAACACAGATACGCAGTATTTT	NA	TRBV9	TRBJ2-3	NA
CASSYSGGRPSYNEQFF	TGTGCCAGCAGTTACTCAGGTGGGAGGCCGTCGTACAATGAGCAGTTCTTC	NA	TRBV6-2/TRBV6-3	TRBJ2-1	NA
CASSLLRNTEAFF	TGTGCCAGCAGTTTATTGCGGAACACTGAAGCTTTCTTT	many	TRBV6-2/TRBV6-3	TRBJ1-1	NA
CASSESGTWDQPQHF	TGTGCCAGCAGTGAATCCGGGACCTGGGATCAGCCCCAGCATTTT	many	TRBV6-2/TRBV6-3	TRBJ1-5	NA
CASSLVSSLGGKETQYF	TGTGCCAGCAGCCTTGTCTCGTCCCTTGGGGGAAAGGAGACCCAGTACTTC	few	TRBV6-1	TRBJ2-5	NA
CASRVPLGGGNTGELFF	TGTGCCAGCAGAGTTCCCCTAGGGGGCGGTAACACCGGGGAGCTGTTTTTT	few	TRBV2	TRBJ2-2	TRBD1
CASSSAYNEQFF	TGCGCCAGCAGCTCGGCATACAATGAGCAGTTCTTC	few	TRBV5-1	TRBJ2-1	NA
CASSTGTGAPGNEQYF	TGTGCCAGCAGTACCGGGACAGGGGCCCCGGGCAACGAGCAGTACTTC	NA	TRBV28	TRBJ2-7	TRBD1
CAISGGVNTEAFF	TGTGCCATCTCTGGGGGGGTGAACACTGAAGCTTTCTTT	many	TRBV10-3	TRBJ1-1	NA
CASSLPGLASSSSYEQYF	TGTGCCAGCAGCCTACCGGGACTAGCCTCATCGAGCTCCTACGAGCAGTACTTC	many	TRBV7-2	TRBJ2-7	TRBD2
CASSLGGSLSNEQFF	TGTGCCAGCAGTTTGGGCGGGAGCCTTAGCAATGAGCAGTTCTTC	many	TRBV28	TRBJ2-1	TRBD2
CASSYGTSGRRAYNEQFF	TGTGCCAGCAGCTATGGGACTAGCGGGAGGCGGGCCTACAATGAGCAGTTCTTC	many	TRBV6-1	TRBJ2-1	TRBD2
CASSPTGSTEAFF	TGTGCCAGCAGCCCCACTGGGAGCACTGAAGCTTTCTTT	many	TRBV7-3	TRBJ1-1	NA
CASSFPGTNYGYTF	TGTGCCAGCAGCTTCCCAGGTACTAACTATGGCTACACCTTC	NA	TRBV5-5	TRBJ1-2	NA
CASSLSAAGPPTGANVLTF	TGTGCCAGCAGCTTATCGGCGGCAGGGCCTCCCACTGGGGCCAACGTCCTGACTTTC	NA	TRBV7-9	TRBJ2-6	NA
CASSLAVAGGGETQYF	TGCGCCAGCAGCTTGGCCGTAGCGGGAGGGGGTGAGACCCAGTACTTC	NA	TRBV5-1	TRBJ2-5	TRBD2
CASSFSGQGSSYEQYF	TGTGCCAGCAGTTTTTCGGGACAGGGGAGCTCCTACGAGCAGTACTTC	NA	TRBV12-3/TRBV12-4	TRBJ2-7	TRBD1
CASSLASRNNSPLHF	TGTGCCAGCAGCTTAGCCTCGCGGAATAATTCACCCCTCCACTTT	few	TRBV7-9	TRBJ1-6	NA
CASSGGGSTDTQYF	TGCGCCAGCTCGGGCGGGGGGAGCACAGATACGCAGTATTTT	few	TRBV5-1	TRBJ2-3	TRBD2
CASRPDRGRGYTF	TGTGCCAGCAGACCGGACAGGGGAAGAGGCTACACCTTC	many	TRBV3-1	TRBJ1-2	TRBD1
CASSSPRGRATDTQYF	TGTGCCAGCAGCTCTCCCAGGGGGCGAGCCACAGATACGCAGTATTTT	many	TRBV7-3	TRBJ2-3	TRBD1
CASRRQSDTQYF	TGTGCCAGCAGGCGACAGTCAGATACGCAGTATTTT	few	TRBV6-2/TRBV6-3	TRBJ2-3	NA
CASKGGSSYNEQFF	TGTGCCAGCAAGGGCGGTAGCTCCTACAATGAGCAGTTCTTC	NA	TRBV12-3/TRBV12-4	TRBJ2-1	NA